The rows below give T cell receptor beta chains drawn from one sample of a study of blood T cell repertoires in COVID-19. Generated by immunoSEQ multiplex PCR, the TCRdb table keeps only in-frame clones and is missing some. The repertoire holds under 200,000 clones, with approximately 80% as singletons. Specimen: peripheral blood. The receptor set was obtained from a woman aged 55-75 years with acute or convalescent COVID-19. Both conserved end residues are part of each CDR3. D genes are given only for firm matches. The listing skips clone size in some rows; elsewhere it reads once, few, many or a size class.

clone_size: few; v_call: TRBV3-1/TRBV3-2; d_call: TRBD2; j_call: TRBJ2-3; cdr3_nt: TGTGCCAGCAGCCAAGGACTAGCGGGCACAGATACGCAGTATTTT; cdr3_aa: CASSQGLAGTDTQYF
clone_size: NA; v_call: TRBV28; d_call: TRBD1; j_call: TRBJ1-2; cdr3_nt: TGTGCCAGCAGTTTAAGGGACAGGGGCTATGGCTACACCTTC; cdr3_aa: CASSLRDRGYGYTF
clone_size: NA; v_call: TRBV12-3/TRBV12-4; d_call: TRBD1; j_call: TRBJ1-1; cdr3_nt: TGTGCCAGCAGTTGGACAGGCGGTCTTGAAGCTTTCTTT; cdr3_aa: CASSWTGGLEAFF
clone_size: NA; v_call: TRBV4-3; d_call: TRBD2; j_call: TRBJ2-1; cdr3_nt: TGCGCCAGCAGCCAGACCAGCGGGGGGGCCAATGAGCAGTTCTTC; cdr3_aa: CASSQTSGGANEQFF
clone_size: NA; v_call: TRBV27; d_call: NA; j_call: TRBJ1-2; cdr3_nt: TGTGCCAGCTGGAGTTCCGCACCCTATGGCTACACCTTC; cdr3_aa: CASWSSAPYGYTF
clone_size: once; v_call: TRBV27; d_call: TRBD2; j_call: TRBJ2-3; cdr3_nt: TGTGCCAGCCATCGGACTAGCGGACCCACAGATACGCAGTATTTT; cdr3_aa: CASHRTSGPTDTQYF
clone_size: NA; v_call: TRBV4-2; d_call: NA; j_call: TRBJ1-2; cdr3_nt: TGTGCCAGCAGCCAAGCGAAGACGGACTCTAACTATGGCTACACCTTC; cdr3_aa: CASSQAKTDSNYGYTF
clone_size: NA; v_call: TRBV16; d_call: NA; j_call: TRBJ1-2; cdr3_nt: TGTGCCAGCAGCCAATTCTCACAGGCTTATGGCTACACCTTC; cdr3_aa: CASSQFSQAYGYTF
clone_size: NA; v_call: TRBV7-2; d_call: TRBD1; j_call: TRBJ2-4; cdr3_nt: TGTGCCAGCAGCTCCACAGGGGGCACCAAAAACATTCAGTACTTC; cdr3_aa: CASSSTGGTKNIQYF
clone_size: NA; v_call: TRBV21-1; d_call: NA; j_call: TRBJ1-6; cdr3_nt: TGTGCCAGCAGTACCGGGACAGGGTGGACTTCACCCCTCCACTTT; cdr3_aa: CASSTGTGWTSPLHF
clone_size: NA; v_call: TRBV2; d_call: TRBD1; j_call: TRBJ1-5; cdr3_nt: TGTGCCATCCCTGACAGGGGGGGACAGCCCCAGCATTTT; cdr3_aa: CAIPDRGGQPQHF
clone_size: few; v_call: TRBV18; d_call: TRBD1; j_call: TRBJ2-2; cdr3_nt: TGTGCCAGCTCACCACCGAGGACAGGGGCGAGGGGGGAGCTGTTTTTT; cdr3_aa: CASSPPRTGARGELFF
clone_size: NA; v_call: TRBV7-2; d_call: TRBD1; j_call: TRBJ1-6; cdr3_nt: TGTGCCAGCAGCCTCGACAGGGCATCGTATAATTCACCCCTCCACTTT; cdr3_aa: CASSLDRASYNSPLHF
clone_size: NA; v_call: TRBV6-2/TRBV6-3; d_call: TRBD1; j_call: TRBJ1-2; cdr3_nt: TGTGCCAGCAGTACGGACAGGGTGAGATATGGCTACACCTTC; cdr3_aa: CASSTDRVRYGYTF
clone_size: NA; v_call: TRBV25-1; d_call: NA; j_call: TRBJ1-1; cdr3_nt: TGTGCCAGCAGTGATGGGCCTAAGATGGGAGCTTTCTTT; cdr3_aa: CASSDGPKMGAFF
clone_size: NA; v_call: TRBV18; d_call: TRBD2; j_call: TRBJ2-3; cdr3_nt: TGTGCCAGCTCACCCCTTTTGGCGGGGGGGACAGATACGCAGTATTTT; cdr3_aa: CASSPLLAGGTDTQYF
clone_size: NA; v_call: TRBV7-2; d_call: TRBD2; j_call: TRBJ2-5; cdr3_nt: TGTGCCAGCAGCTCCGGACTAGCGGGGGAGACCCAGTACTTC; cdr3_aa: CASSSGLAGETQYF
clone_size: NA; v_call: TRBV5-4; d_call: NA; j_call: TRBJ2-3; cdr3_nt: TGTGCCAGCAGCTTACCCCCGACAGGTTCTAGCACAGATACGCAGTATTTT; cdr3_aa: CASSLPPTGSSTDTQYF
clone_size: NA; v_call: TRBV2; d_call: TRBD1; j_call: TRBJ2-7; cdr3_nt: TGTGCCAGCAGTGGGGGACAGTGGGGCGAGCAGTACTTC; cdr3_aa: CASSGGQWGEQYF
clone_size: NA; v_call: TRBV9; d_call: TRBD1; j_call: TRBJ1-2; cdr3_nt: TGTGCCAGCAGCGCCGGACAGGGGTTATATAACTATGGCTACACCTTC; cdr3_aa: CASSAGQGLYNYGYTF
clone_size: NA; v_call: TRBV28; d_call: TRBD2; j_call: TRBJ2-6; cdr3_nt: TGTGCCACAAAACTAGCGGCGAACTCTGGGGCCAACGTCCTGACTTTC; cdr3_aa: CATKLAANSGANVLTF
clone_size: NA; v_call: TRBV7-2; d_call: NA; j_call: TRBJ1-1; cdr3_nt: TGTGCCAGCAGCTTAAAGGGACAATGGAACACTGAAGCTTTCTTT; cdr3_aa: CASSLKGQWNTEAFF
clone_size: NA; v_call: TRBV6-2/TRBV6-3; d_call: NA; j_call: TRBJ2-7; cdr3_nt: TGTGCCAGCAGTGCCCAGAACAGCTACGAGCAGTACTTC; cdr3_aa: CASSAQNSYEQYF
clone_size: NA; v_call: TRBV18; d_call: NA; j_call: TRBJ1-4; cdr3_nt: TGTGCCAGCTCCAGGGATGCAACTAATGAAAAACTGTTTTTT; cdr3_aa: CASSRDATNEKLFF
clone_size: NA; v_call: TRBV7-2; d_call: TRBD2; j_call: TRBJ2-7; cdr3_nt: TGTGCCAGCAGCTTAGCGTTTGGCGGGGGGACCTACGAGCAGTACTTC; cdr3_aa: CASSLAFGGGTYEQYF
clone_size: once; v_call: TRBV27; d_call: NA; j_call: TRBJ1-4; cdr3_nt: TGTGCCACCCGGGAGGGGGGATCAACTAATGAAAAACTGTTTTTT; cdr3_aa: CATREGGSTNEKLFF
clone_size: once; v_call: TRBV6-6; d_call: NA; j_call: TRBJ2-5; cdr3_nt: TGTGCCAGCAGTTACATGGGGGGCCAAGAGACCCAGTACTTC; cdr3_aa: CASSYMGGQETQYF
clone_size: NA; v_call: TRBV19; d_call: NA; j_call: TRBJ1-5; cdr3_nt: TGTGCCAGTAGGGCGGGGATGGGCAATCAGCCCCAGCATTTT; cdr3_aa: CASRAGMGNQPQHF
clone_size: NA; v_call: TRBV5-1; d_call: NA; j_call: TRBJ1-3; cdr3_nt: TGCGCCAGCAGACTCGGGGGAAACACCATATATTTT; cdr3_aa: CASRLGGNTIYF
clone_size: NA; v_call: TRBV9; d_call: NA; j_call: TRBJ1-1; cdr3_nt: TGTGCCAGCAGCGTAGAAGGAGGGAGTAAGGCTGAAGCTTTCTTT; cdr3_aa: CASSVEGGSKAEAFF
clone_size: NA; v_call: TRBV7-4; d_call: NA; j_call: TRBJ1-4; cdr3_nt: TGTGCCAGCAGGAAACTTTGGGGAGGTGATGAAAAACTGTTTTTT; cdr3_aa: CASRKLWGGDEKLFF
clone_size: NA; v_call: TRBV6-5; d_call: TRBD1; j_call: TRBJ2-5; cdr3_nt: TGTGCCAGCAGTCACTCAGGACAGGGGGGGGAGACCCAGTACTTC; cdr3_aa: CASSHSGQGGETQYF
clone_size: NA; v_call: TRBV28; d_call: TRBD1; j_call: TRBJ1-1; cdr3_nt: TGTGCCAGCAGTTTAAATAGACAGGGATTGAACACTAAAGCTTTCTTT; cdr3_aa: CASSLNRQGLNTKAFF
clone_size: NA; v_call: TRBV6-2/TRBV6-3; d_call: NA; j_call: TRBJ1-5; cdr3_nt: TGTGCCAGCAGTTACACAGGCAATCAGCCCCAGCATTTT; cdr3_aa: CASSYTGNQPQHF
clone_size: few; v_call: TRBV18; d_call: TRBD1; j_call: TRBJ2-1; cdr3_nt: TGTGCCAGCTCACCACAAGACAGGGGGCGAATCGGTGAGCAGTTCTTC; cdr3_aa: CASSPQDRGRIGEQFF
clone_size: NA; v_call: TRBV27; d_call: NA; j_call: TRBJ2-7; cdr3_nt: TGTGCCAGCAGTCAACCAGGGACACCTTCCTACGAGCAGTACTTC; cdr3_aa: CASSQPGTPSYEQYF
clone_size: NA; v_call: TRBV5-6; d_call: NA; j_call: TRBJ1-4; cdr3_nt: TGTGCCAGCAGCTGGGGGTCAGGGGATGAAAAACTGTTTTTT; cdr3_aa: CASSWGSGDEKLFF
clone_size: once; v_call: TRBV7-2; d_call: NA; j_call: TRBJ1-5; cdr3_nt: TGTGCCAGCAGCTTAGGGGCAGGCGCGTATAGCAATCAGCCCCAGCATTTT; cdr3_aa: CASSLGAGAYSNQPQHF
clone_size: NA; v_call: TRBV5-4; d_call: TRBD1; j_call: TRBJ1-4; cdr3_nt: TGTGCCAGCAGTCAGACAGGGAAAAGAGAAAAACTGTTTTTT; cdr3_aa: CASSQTGKREKLFF
clone_size: NA; v_call: TRBV9; d_call: TRBD1; j_call: TRBJ1-2; cdr3_nt: TGTGCCAGCACGACAGGGGGACGGCAGGGCTACACCTTC; cdr3_aa: CASTTGGRQGYTF
clone_size: NA; v_call: TRBV5-6; d_call: NA; j_call: TRBJ1-4; cdr3_nt: TGTGCCAGCAGCTTGACAGGGCGGGATGAAAAACTGTTTTTT; cdr3_aa: CASSLTGRDEKLFF
clone_size: NA; v_call: TRBV30; d_call: NA; j_call: TRBJ1-1; cdr3_nt: TGTGCCTGGAGGGAAAAAGAGGGACAGAACACTGAAGCTTTCTTT; cdr3_aa: CAWREKEGQNTEAFF
clone_size: many; v_call: TRBV6-5; d_call: TRBD1; j_call: TRBJ1-3; cdr3_nt: TGTGCCAGCAGAAGGACAGGGGGCCGAAACACCATATATTTT; cdr3_aa: CASRRTGGRNTIYF
clone_size: NA; v_call: TRBV7-2; d_call: NA; j_call: TRBJ1-2; cdr3_nt: TGTGCCAGCAGCTTAGATCAGGTCTCTAACTATGGCTACACCTTC; cdr3_aa: CASSLDQVSNYGYTF
clone_size: NA; v_call: TRBV3-1/TRBV3-2; d_call: NA; j_call: TRBJ1-1; cdr3_nt: TGTGCCAGCAGCCAAGATTTCAGGCACAGTGAAGCTTTCTTT; cdr3_aa: CASSQDFRHSEAFF
clone_size: NA; v_call: TRBV5-1; d_call: TRBD1; j_call: TRBJ2-1; cdr3_nt: TGCGCCAGCACGCAGACAGGGGGCTCCAATGAGCAGTTCTTC; cdr3_aa: CASTQTGGSNEQFF
clone_size: NA; v_call: TRBV27; d_call: TRBD1; j_call: TRBJ2-5; cdr3_nt: TGTGCCAGCAGTTCCCGGACAGGGGGAGAGACCCAGTACTTC; cdr3_aa: CASSSRTGGETQYF
clone_size: NA; v_call: TRBV10-3; d_call: TRBD1; j_call: TRBJ2-4; cdr3_nt: TGTGCCACCGGAGACAGGGAGAGAAACATTCAGTACTTC; cdr3_aa: CATGDRERNIQYF
clone_size: NA; v_call: TRBV28; d_call: NA; j_call: TRBJ2-1; cdr3_nt: TGTGCCAGCAGTCCTGGGGGGGCCGTGAATATTGAGCAGTTCTTC; cdr3_aa: CASSPGGAVNIEQFF
clone_size: NA; v_call: TRBV6-2/TRBV6-3; d_call: TRBD1; j_call: TRBJ1-2; cdr3_nt: TGTGCCAGCAGTTACGCAATTACCGGGACAGGGAGCGGAGGCTACACCTTC; cdr3_aa: CASSYAITGTGSGGYTF
clone_size: NA; v_call: TRBV13; d_call: NA; j_call: TRBJ1-6; cdr3_nt: TGTGCCAGCAGCTTACAGGGGCAACCCCTCCACTTT; cdr3_aa: CASSLQGQPLHF
clone_size: once; v_call: TRBV24-1; d_call: TRBD1; j_call: TRBJ1-6; cdr3_nt: TGTGCCACCAGTGACCGGGGACAGGGGGAAGGTAATTCACCCCTCCACTTT; cdr3_aa: CATSDRGQGEGNSPLHF
clone_size: NA; v_call: TRBV3-1/TRBV3-2; d_call: NA; j_call: TRBJ2-3; cdr3_nt: TGTGCCAGCAGCCAAGCAGGGGATTTCACAGATACGCAGTATTTT; cdr3_aa: CASSQAGDFTDTQYF
clone_size: NA; v_call: TRBV6-5; d_call: TRBD2; j_call: TRBJ2-1; cdr3_nt: TGTGCCAGCAGCACTTGGACTAGCGGCTACAATGAGCAGTTCTTC; cdr3_aa: CASSTWTSGYNEQFF
clone_size: NA; v_call: TRBV19; d_call: NA; j_call: TRBJ1-6; cdr3_nt: TGTGCCAGTAGTATTTGGGGCAGTTCACCCCTCCACTTT; cdr3_aa: CASSIWGSSPLHF